One and the same sample provided the 20 T cell receptor beta chains below, sequenced in a study of T cell changes during pregnancy in multiple sclerosis. Measured with immunoSEQ multiplex PCR; TCRdb has only the in-frame clones, and not every one. The profile shows 25,000 to 30,000 clones, around 90% of them singletons. The sequencing used CD4+ T cells from peripheral blood mononuclear cells, collected in the first trimester of pregnancy. All receptors come from a female donor in good health, enrolled as a control in a pregnancy study.

The V gene is TRBV11-2, the J gene TRBJ2-1; the D gene is possibly TRBD2 (6 bases). With 3 bases removed from V and 4 bases from J, the gap between germline ends came to 13 bases. Germline CDR1 reads SGHAT; CDR2 reads FQNNGV. This CDR3 is built from 15 residues. DNA of the CDR3: TGTGCCAGCAGCTTCGCCACCGGGGGATACAATGAGCAGTTCTTC. Amino acids: CASSFATGGYNEQFF.

The chain employs TRBV18 and TRBJ2-7, with 8 positions matching TRBD2. This CDR3 is 13 amino acids long. V shed 3 bases, J shed 4 bases, and the junction held 2 bases outside the gene matches. Germline CDR1 is KGHSH and CDR2 is LQKENI. CDR3 bases: TGTGCCAGCTCACCGGGACTAGGGTACGAGCAGTACTTC. This sequence encodes CASSPGLGYEQYF.

This clone has a handful of counts. The V call is TRBV4-2, the J call TRBJ1-2, with 7 bases matching TRBD1. With V trimmed by 3 bases and J by 4 bases, 11 bases remained unmatched. The CDR3 runs to 16 residues. From germline, CDR1 is LGHNA and CDR2 YNFKEQ. This CDR3 reads CASSQEAADRVYGYTF. DNA of the CDR3: TGTGCCAGCAGCCAGGAGGCCGCAGACAGGGTCTATGGCTACACCTTC.

The chain carries TRBV2 and TRBJ2-3; possible D gene TRBD2, 5 bases. Trimming pared 8 bases from V and 2 bases from J, leaving 8 bases between. Per germline, CDR1 SNHLY and CDR2 FYNNEI. The CDR3 is made up of 12 amino acids. CDR3 in amino acids: CASEGYTDTQYF. The CDR3, as DNA: TGTGCCAGCGAGGGATACACAGATACGCAGTATTTT.

This clone appeared a single time. J is TRBJ2-7 and V is TRBV15; 8 positions match TRBD2. The CDR3 spans 15 residues. Germline values: CDR1 LNHNV, CDR2 YYDKDF (reference sequence). The J segment lost 6 bases and the V segment lost 5 bases, leaving 12 bases of the junction unmatched. The chain's CDR3 is CATSGSGSPPLEQYF. The CDR3 bases are TGTGCCACCAGCGGGAGCGGGAGTCCTCCTCTCGAGCAGTACTTC.

The gene calls are TRBV5-1 and TRBJ2-5; D is undetermined. V lost 0 bases to trimming and J lost 2 bases, with 8 bases between them. CDR1 is SGHRS and CDR2 is YFSETQ in the germline V gene. The CDR3 extends over 14 amino acids. The CDR3 region is CASSLDGFQETQYF. The CDR3 DNA follows: TGCGCCAGCAGCTTGGACGGGTTTCAAGAGACCCAGTACTTC.

The chain joins TRBV5-1 to TRBJ1-2; TRBD1 agrees at 10 bases. The V gene end was trimmed by 4 bases and the J gene end by 4 bases; junction bases not matched to a gene: 4. The CDR3 is 14 residues long. The germline V gene has CDR1 SGHRS and CDR2 YFSETQ. As DNA, the CDR3 is TGCGCCAGCAGCCGACAGGGGGCGGGCTATGGCTACACCTTC. It translates to CASSRQGAGYGYTF.

The sample holds one count of this clone. CDR3 DNA: TGTGCCTGGAGTGTGGGGGGAGAGACCCAGTACTTC. Translated, it gives CAWSVGGETQYF. V and J are TRBV30 and TRBJ2-5, with TRBD2 as a possible D gene (6 bases). CDR1 is GTSNPN, CDR2 SVGIG, per germline (reference sequence). CDR3 length: 12 amino acids. Deletions cut 0 bases from V and 4 bases from J, with 6 bases between.

The chain employs TRBV7-3 and TRBJ2-1; 11 nucleotides line up with TRBD2. This CDR3 region has 15 residues. CDR1 and CDR2 from the germline V gene are SGHTA and FQGTGA. V lost 5 bases, J lost 7 bases, and 7 bases stayed unmatched. This chain's CDR3 is CASSVRLAGKNEQFF. The CDR3 bases are TGTGCCAGCAGCGTTAGACTAGCGGGAAAGAATGAGCAGTTCTTC. Filled out from reference TRBV7-3 and TRBJ2-1, the complete variable domain reads GAGVSQTPSNKVTEKGKYVELRCDPISGHTALYWYRQSLGQGPEFLIYFQGTGAADDSGLPNDRFFAVRPEGSVSTLKIQRTERGDSAVYLCASSVRLAGKNEQFFGPGTRLTVL.

The chain employs TRBV5-1 and TRBJ2-7; 10 bases fit TRBD1. J lost 2 bases, V lost 4 bases, and 6 bases had no gene match. The germline V gene has CDR1 SGHRS and CDR2 YFSETQ. The CDR3 has 15 amino acids. The CDR3 coding sequence is TGCGCCAGCAGCCAAAGTGGGACAGGGGCCTACGAGCAGTACTTC. This gives the protein CASSQSGTGAYEQYF.

The chain carries TRBV5-1 and TRBJ2-4; D unresolved. The V gene's germline CDR1 is SGHRS and CDR2 YFSETQ. The V gene lost 4 bases and the J gene lost 1 base, with 12 bases spanning the gap. CDR3 length: 15 amino acids. The CDR3, as DNA: TGCGCCAGCAGCCCTGCGACCAGGGCCAAAAACATTCAGTACTTC. This gives the protein CASSPATRAKNIQYF.

The chain carries TRBV27 and TRBJ2-3, with D possibly being TRBD1 (6 bases). V was shortened by 4 bases and J by 2 bases, with 19 bases between the two germline ends. This CDR3 contains 17 residues. CDR1 is MNHEY and CDR2 is SMNVEV in the germline V gene (reference sequence). CDR3 DNA sequence: TGTGCCAGCAGTTACAGGGCATTCGCGCCCTCCACAGATACGCAGTATTTT. Its translation: CASSYRAFAPSTDTQYF.

This rearrangement joins TRBV30 to TRBJ2-1; the match to TRBD2 covers 10 bases. J was trimmed by 2 bases and V by 0 bases; bases with no gene match: 1. CDR3 length equals 15 residues. CDR1 is GTSNPN, CDR2 SVGIG, per germline (reference sequence). The CDR3: CAWSVGTSAYNEQFF. Here the CDR3 DNA reads TGTGCCTGGAGTGTGGGGACTAGCGCCTACAATGAGCAGTTCTTC.

The V and J genes are TRBV14 and TRBJ2-5; 8 bases map to TRBD2. The J segment lost 4 bases and the V segment lost 3 bases, leaving 7 bases of the junction unmatched. Per the germline V gene, CDR1 is SGHDN and CDR2 is FVKESK. This CDR3 spans 15 amino acids. CDR3 protein: CASSQLGGGRETQYF. In DNA form, the CDR3 reads TGTGCCAGCAGCCAGCTCGGCGGGGGGCGAGAGACCCAGTACTTC.

This chain links TRBV28 with TRBJ2-7, with 10 bases lining up with TRBD2. Germline CDR1 is MDHEN and CDR2 is SYDVKM. After removal of 4 bases from V and 6 bases from J, the junction contained 12 bases not matched to a gene. The CDR3 is 16 amino acids. As DNA, the CDR3 is TGTGCCAGCAGTTCGCCCGGGACTAGCGCCCGGGGCGAGCAGTACTTC. Translated: CASSSPGTSARGEQYF.

With respect to this clone: Other DNA sequences in the same sample also yield this CDR3. The chain couples TRBV6-5 to TRBJ1-4, with TRBD1 matching over 11 bases. V lost 4 bases, J lost 0 bases, and 1 base stayed unmatched. This CDR3 region has 16 residues. Germline lookup yields CDR1 MNHEY and CDR2 SVGAGI. CDR3 nucleotides: TGTGCCAGCAGTTCGGGACAGGGGGCAACTAATGAAAAACTGTTTTTT. Its protein product is CASSSGQGATNEKLFF.

The rearrangement joins TRBV5-1 to TRBJ2-1; TRBD2 matches at 11 bases. The CDR3 length is 15 residues. The trim removed 3 bases at V and 2 bases at J, leaving 1 base unmatched. Per germline, CDR1 SGHRS and CDR2 YFSETQ. The CDR3 region has the DNA TGCGCCAGCAGCTCGACTAGCGGGGCCTACAATGAGCAGTTCTTC. Protein: CASSSTSGAYNEQFF.

The V gene is TRBV4-2, the J gene TRBJ2-1, with D possibly being TRBD1 (5 bases). Germline loops: CDR1 LGHNA, CDR2 YNFKEQ. V lost 8 bases and J lost 5, with 10 bases in between. This CDR3 is 12 amino acids long. The CDR3 bases are TGTGCCAGCGGGGCCCGTGACAATGAGCAGTTCTTC. This gives the protein CASGARDNEQFF.

The chain joins TRBV6-1 to TRBJ1-5; tentatively, D is TRBD1 (5 bases). This CDR3 contains 13 residues. V lost 10 bases and J 3 bases, leaving 13 bases between the germline ends. Germline loops: CDR1 MNHNS, CDR2 SASEGT. The CDR3, as DNA: TGTGCCACCCTAGACAGAGTCAATCAGCCCCAGCATTTT. It codes for CATLDRVNQPQHF.

This chain connects TRBV9 to TRBJ2-3; D unresolved. CDR1 is SGDLS, CDR2 YYNGEE, per germline. The ends were cut back, 2 bases at V and 1 base at J, with 8 bases in the middle. CDR3 length equals 14 residues. CDR3 DNA sequence: TGTGCCAGCAGCGTCTACAGCCGCACAGATACGCAGTATTTT. This codes for CASSVYSRTDTQYF. The entire variable domain, with the rest obtained from reference TRBV9 and TRBJ2-3, is as follows: DSGVTQTPKHLITATGQRVTLRCSPRSGDLSVYWYQQSLDQGLQFLIQYYNGEERAKGNILERFSAQQFPDLHSELNLSSLELGDSALYFCASSVYSRTDTQYFGPGTRLTVL.